This TCR beta chain was profiled in a study of T cell clonality in common variable immunodeficiency. Study-wide points: Common variable immunodeficiency TCR beta sequences reportedly had fewer deletions and N-nucleotide insertions. CVID subjects showed higher TCRbeta clonality than healthy controls.

Comment on this clone: Antigen: not known. Read data end 3 residues before the CDR3 end; the end is taken from the germline J gene.

The V and J ends lost 7 bases and 6 bases, in that order; junction bases with no gene match: 3. This CDR3 is 11 amino acids long. Germline loops: CDR1 MNHEY, CDR2 SVGEGT. Sequencing input was equivalent genomic DNA from CVID and controls. Profiled with immunoSEQ multiplex PCR; TCRdb holds only in-frame clones, not every one. This sample carries about 19,000 clones, none of them present only once. This receptor was identified in a human donor with common variable immunodeficiency. The sequenced material came from peripheral blood mononuclear cells. The chain couples TRBV6-2 or TRBV6-3 to TRBJ2-7; 7 nucleotides align to TRBD2. The CDR3 DNA, read in part, is TGTGCCAGCAACTTAGCGGGCGAG. This translates into CASNLAGE. The full CDR3 is CASNLAGEQYF.